The 5 T cell receptor beta chains presented below share a single source sample, sequenced in a study of CD8 T cells in ankylosing spondylitis. TCRdb re-called the 5' RACE reads with MiXCR, one entry per CDR3 protein. This sample has some 270,000 distinct CDR3 sequences; approximately 30% occur once, and the top ten carry about 4.2%. Sequenced material: blood, either unsorted or a sorted T cell fraction (not recorded which). The receptors stem from a male donor with ankylosing spondylitis or in good health (not recorded which).

V usage is TRBV20-1 and J usage is TRBJ2-5; no clear D gene. The V and J ends lost 1 base and 5 bases respectively, with 14 bases between them. Germline CDR1 DFQATT, CDR2 SNEGSKA (reference sequence). CDR3 size: 14 residues. CDR3 sequence reads: CSARGLDAGETQYF. CDR3 in DNA: TGCAGTGCTAGAGGGTTGGACGCTGGGGAGACCCAGTACTTC.

The rearrangement uses TRBV10-3 and TRBJ2-5; TRBD1 agrees at 7 bases. The CDR3 is made up of 13 amino acids. Unmatched junction bases numbered 6, after V lost 6 bases and J lost 5 bases. Looked up from germline, CDR1 is ENHRY and CDR2 is SYGVKD. The DNA for the CDR3 is TGTGCCATCAGGGGGACAGCCGAGGAGACCCAGTACTTC. The encoded protein is CAIRGTAEETQYF.

V is TRBV10-3 and J is TRBJ1-1; a weak D match, TRBD1 (5 bases). The CDR3 spans 13 residues. Trimming cost V 2 bases and J 10 bases, with 14 bases left between them. Per the germline V gene, CDR1 is ENHRY and CDR2 is SYGVKD. DNA of the CDR3: TGTGCCATCAGTGAGGGGGGGAGCTTCGGAGCTTTCTTT. It encodes CAISEGGSFGAFF.

The sample holds a few counts of this clonotype. The chain combines TRBV29-1 with TRBJ2-7; 7 bases match TRBD1. The CDR3 has 14 amino acids. Germline lookup yields CDR1 SQVTM and CDR2 ANQGSEA. V was pared by 0 bases and J by 4 bases, with 6 bases of the junction left unmatched. The CDR3 loop is CSVEDSDREYEQYF. The CDR3 bases are TGCAGCGTTGAAGATTCCGACAGGGAATACGAGCAGTACTTC.

This clonotype has a handful of counts. An end of the junction does not agree with germline; a read error may underlie this. The CDR3 DNA is TGTGCTAGCAGCCACCGGGACTCCACAGATACGCAGTATTTT. The encoded protein is CASSHRDSTDTQYF. The chain links TRBV7-7 to TRBJ2-3; tentatively, D is TRBD2 (6 bases). From germline, CDR1 is SSHAT and CDR2 FNYEAQ (reference sequence). The CDR3 sequence is 14 residues long.